Listed below are T cell receptor beta chains from one sample, sequenced in a study of PD-L1 blockade in urothelial cancer. TCRdb keeps only in-frame clones here, not all; method: immunoSEQ multiplex PCR. In the table there are 60,000 to 65,000 clones, under 90% of which are singletons. This material consisted of PBMCs, taken around atezolizumab (anti-PD-L1) treatment. The receptors shown here come from a man in his 70s with urothelial cancer. CDR3s include the opening cysteine and the closing phenylalanine or tryptophan. A D gene is named only where the DNA matches it firmly. Size is omitted from some rows. Given values are once, few, many or a class for expanded clones.

J | size | V | D | CDR3 | DNA
TRBJ2-7 | NA | TRBV19 | TRBD1 | CASRNRGQSSYEQYF | TGTGCCAGCCGAAATAGGGGACAGAGCTCCTACGAGCAGTACTTC
TRBJ1-5 | NA | TRBV4-2 | NA | CASSQDRAGRYSNQPQHF | TGTGCCAGCAGCCAAGATCGCGCAGGGCGTTATAGCAATCAGCCCCAGCATTTT
TRBJ2-7 | NA | TRBV7-2 | TRBD2 | CASSLDPSGKEYF | TGTGCCAGCAGCTTAGATCCTAGCGGGAAGGAGTACTTC
TRBJ2-1 | NA | TRBV2 | NA | CASSRQGLDEQFF | TGTGCCAGCTCCCGGCAGGGCCTAGATGAGCAGTTCTTC
TRBJ2-7 | few | TRBV28 | TRBD2 | CASSFGGSGDYEQYF | TGTGCCAGCAGTTTCGGGGGTAGCGGGGATTACGAGCAGTACTTC
TRBJ2-5 | NA | TRBV7-2 | TRBD2 | CASSLSGASSTQYF | TGTGCCAGCAGCTTAAGCGGGGCTAGCTCGACCCAGTACTTC
TRBJ2-2 | NA | TRBV19 | NA | CASSTRGWGTGELFF | TGTGCCAGTAGTACCCGGGGGTGGGGTACCGGGGAGCTGTTTTTT
TRBJ2-3 | NA | TRBV5-1 | TRBD2 | CASSSRTSGSTDTQYF | TGCGCCAGCAGCTCGAGGACTAGCGGGAGCACAGATACGCAGTATTTT
TRBJ2-1 | few | TRBV5-1 | NA | CASSLGGLAEDEQFF | TGCGCCAGCAGCTTAGGCGGGCTAGCTGAGGATGAGCAGTTCTTC
TRBJ2-3 | NA | TRBV30 | TRBD2 | CAWGREEADTQYF | TGTGCCTGGGGGCGGGAGGAGGCAGATACGCAGTATTTT
TRBJ1-2 | few | TRBV5-6 | TRBD1 | CASSPTGGNGYTF | TGTGCCAGCAGCCCAACAGGGGGTAATGGCTACACCTTC
TRBJ2-1 | NA | TRBV28 | TRBD2 | CASTQTSANYNEQFF | TGTGCCAGCACCCAAACTAGCGCGAACTACAATGAGCAGTTCTTC
TRBJ2-7 | NA | TRBV25-1 | TRBD2 | CASSGTSSNYEQYF | TGTGCCAGCTCCGGGACTAGCAGTAACTACGAGCAGTACTTC
TRBJ1-2 | NA | TRBV15 | TRBD1 | CATVGTGVGYTF | TGTGCCACCGTAGGGACAGGGGTAGGCTACACCTTC
TRBJ1-4 | NA | TRBV2 | TRBD1 | CASSGQGASEKLFF | TGTGCCAGCAGTGGCCAGGGGGCGAGTGAAAAACTGTTTTTT
TRBJ2-2 | NA | TRBV19 | TRBD2 | CASSIVAGLNTGELFF | TGTGCCAGTAGTATAGTAGCGGGCTTGAACACCGGGGAGCTGTTTTTT
TRBJ2-7 | NA | TRBV10-3 | NA | CAISGPADSYEQYF | TGTGCCATCAGTGGGCCGGCGGACAGTTACGAGCAGTACTTC
TRBJ2-7 | NA | TRBV6-1 | TRBD2 | CASSEIAGDFDEQYF | TGTGCCAGCAGTGAAATAGCGGGAGATTTCGACGAGCAGTACTTC
TRBJ2-7 | NA | TRBV5-1 | NA | CASSRRTAQGDEQYF | TGCGCCAGCAGCCGACGGACCGCGCAGGGCGACGAGCAGTACTTC
TRBJ1-3 | NA | TRBV30 | TRBD1 | CAWSPGQDPGNTIYF | TGTGCCTGGAGCCCGGGACAGGACCCTGGAAACACCATATATTTT
TRBJ2-3 | NA | TRBV29-1 | NA | CSVMDTQYF | TGCAGCGTCATGGATACGCAGTATTTT
TRBJ1-1 | NA | TRBV5-5 | NA | CASRFNMNTEAFF | TGTGCCAGCAGGTTTAATATGAACACTGAAGCTTTCTTT